Below are 8 T cell receptor beta chains sequenced from a single sample in a study of T cells in tumors after PD-1 blockade (dated by TCRdb to the late 2010s). This specimen's time point label, per the study, means: before anti-PD-1 therapy. Library generation was performed with the immunoSEQ multiplex PCR assay. The table was pulled from immuneACCESS by TCRdb, which kept in-frame rearrangements only. Such tables lose some clones; where checked, under half of the loss comes from unresolved V genes, and the rest has no known cause. The sample table records 10,000 to 15,000 clones; approximately 64% of these occur just once. Of the sample, roughly a quarter falls within the top ten clones. The material sequenced was tumor tissue, taken before anti-PD-1 treatment. Every receptor here comes from a human donor with cutaneous squamous cell carcinoma.

This clone came up a few times. CDR3 DNA: TGTGCCAGCAGCCCAGGGGCCGGTAACACTGAAGCTTTCTTT. It encodes CASSPGAGNTEAFF. The chain uses TRBV7-6 and TRBJ1-1, with a tentative D call TRBD1 (6 bases). Germline V CDR1 and CDR2: SGHVS, FNYEAQ. V shed 5 bases and J shed 2 bases, with 12 bases lying between them. CDR3 length: 14 amino acids.

J is TRBJ1-1 and V is TRBV3-1 (or the pseudogene TRBV3-2); tentatively, D is TRBD1 (5 bases). The CDR3 has 14 residues. The germline CDR1 and CDR2 sequences are LGHDT and YNNKEL (reference sequence). V dropped 2 bases and J dropped 1 base, with 8 bases sitting between them. CDR3 DNA: TGTGCCAGCAGCCAATTCGGACAGAACACTGAAGCTTTCTTT. This gives the protein CASSQFGQNTEAFF.

The chain has TRBV28 and TRBJ1-5; 10 bases match TRBD1. Germline V gene data show CDR1 as MDHEN and CDR2 as SYDVKM. This CDR3 region has 16 residues. J was trimmed by 6 bases and V by 5 bases; bases with no gene match: 10. The chain's CDR3 is CASSPRQGASPQPQHF. The CDR3 bases are TGTGCCAGCAGTCCTAGACAGGGGGCGTCGCCTCAGCCCCAGCATTTT. Filled out from reference TRBV28 and TRBJ1-5, the complete variable domain reads DVKVTQSSRYLVKRTGEKVFLECVQDMDHENMFWYRQDPGLGLRLIYFSYDVKMKEKGDIPEGYSVSREKKERFSLILESASTNQTSMYLCASSPRQGASPQPQHFGDGTRLSIL.

This chain links TRBV7-9 with TRBJ1-1; D gene unclear. The CDR3 spans 13 residues. The germline gives CDR1 SEHNR, CDR2 FQNEAQ (reference sequence). Trimming stripped 5 bases from V and 1 base from J, with 8 bases between. The CDR3 DNA sequence: TGTGCCAGCAGCCCTAGGGCGAACACTGAAGCTTTCTTT. Its translation: CASSPRANTEAFF.

The chain joins TRBV6-2 or TRBV6-3 to TRBJ2-1; a weak D match, TRBD1 (5 bases). V lost 0 bases to trimming and J lost 4 bases, with 7 bases between them. The CDR3 extends over 14 amino acids. Germline lookup yields CDR1 MNHEY and CDR2 SVGEGT. The CDR3, as DNA: TGTGCCAGCAGTTACTCAAGACAGTACAATGAGCAGTTCTTC. This translates into CASSYSRQYNEQFF.

The chain carries TRBV27 and TRBJ2-1; TRBD2 matches 12 bases. The CDR3 is 15 amino acids. Germline V gene data show CDR1 as MNHEY and CDR2 as SMNVEV (reference sequence). Losses at the gene ends were 5 bases for V and 1 base for J; bases not matched to a gene: 0. The CDR3 sequence: CASSGLAGSYNEQFF. The DNA for the CDR3 is TGTGCCAGCAGTGGACTAGCGGGGTCCTACAATGAGCAGTTCTTC.

By share, this clone ranks as medium-sized (0.01 to 0.1%). This chain connects TRBV28 to TRBJ2-2; 12 nucleotides align to TRBD1. The CDR3 has 20 residues. The V gene end was trimmed by 7 bases and the J gene end by 4 bases; junction bases not matched to a gene: 19. In germline, CDR1 is MDHEN, CDR2 SYDVKM. CDR3 region: CASTFMGPGQGAPGTGELFF. CDR3 coding DNA: TGTGCCAGCACCTTTATGGGGCCGGGACAGGGGGCCCCAGGCACCGGGGAGCTGTTTTTT.

The chain recombines TRBV9 with TRBJ2-1, with D maybe TRBD2 (5 bases). Germline CDR1 SGDLS, CDR2 YYNGEE. This CDR3 is built from 15 residues. Trimming removed 3 bases from V and 4 bases from J, with 14 bases in between. Here the CDR3 DNA reads TGTGCCAGCAGCGGGGCGGGTGAGCCTTACAATGAGCAGTTCTTC. Its protein is CASSGAGEPYNEQFF. Combining the CDR3 with reference TRBV9 and TRBJ2-1 gives the whole variable domain DSGVTQTPKHLITATGQRVTLRCSPRSGDLSVYWYQQSLDQGLQFLIQYYNGEERAKGNILERFSAQQFPDLHSELNLSSLELGDSALYFCASSGAGEPYNEQFFGPGTRLTVL.